This entry features one T cell receptor beta chain sequence. This CDR3 is built from 15 residues. In germline, CDR1 is SGHDT, CDR2 YYEEEE. The V gene end was trimmed by 4 bases and the J gene end by 3 bases; junction bases not matched to a gene: 4. This record comes from a study of cytomegalovirus exposure and HLA in healthy donors. PCR amplification relied on 60 Vbeta primers (plus 13 Jbeta primers). Clones were sequenced by immunoSEQ multiplex PCR, and TCRdb holds only the in-frame ones, with some missing. The specimen's table records 100,000 or so clones. This TCR was recovered from a man aged 45-65 years in good health and CMV-seronegative. The sequencing input was PBMCs. The chain has TRBV5-6 and TRBJ2-3; 11 nucleotides agree with TRBD1. The CDR3 DNA sequence: TGTGCCAGCAGCCCGGACAGGGGGCGTACAGATACGCAGTATTTT. Its translation is CASSPDRGRTDTQYF.